Included here is one T cell receptor beta chain sequence, with context. Its antigen has not been determined. No quality values exist for individual bases; no much larger clone is one base distant. The record originates from a study of blood T cell repertoires in COVID-19 (dated by TCRdb to 2020 to 2021). Describing the broader study: Samples covering the acute and convalescent phases of COVID-19 were provided by collaborators in the United States, Italy and Spain. The prospective study material was composed of cDNA or gDNA derived from T cells, B-cell-depleted T cells, or PBMCs. The dataset comprised deeply sampled blood TCRbeta repertoires from subjects exposed to, actively infected with, or recovered from COVID-19. The repertoires were released in a freely available public database meant as a resource for research on the immune response to SARS-CoV-2. The samples were drawn from the first 160 participants of the ongoing ImmuneRACE study and from about 1,200 subjects provided by 6 global collaborators. Sample metadata almost always included a de-identified subject ID, COVID-19 status, age in years and sex. Where available, HLA class I and class II types were taken from metadata supplied by the sample provider and were not determined by assay-based typing.

TCRbeta CDR3 regions were amplified from genomic DNA using the immunoSEQ Assay, a bias-controlled multiplex PCR. Processing in the source paper ran as follows. Within the assay, amplification of reference gene primers was used to estimate how many nucleated cells each sample contained. To quantify the absolute abundance of each unique TCRbeta CDR3 rearrangement, sequence reads were collapsed and filtered. For each sample, productive Simpson clonality was calculated as the square root of Simpson's diversity index over productive rearrangements. The source is immuneACCESS, and TCRdb retained only in-frame sequences with V and J called. Part of the clones is not carried over; for the studies checked, unresolved V genes explain less than half of this, and the remainder is unexplained. The DNA was the basis for D and trimming; V, J and clone size are from that table. The sample yields hundreds of thousands of clones; around 90% were counted once. The ten largest clonotypes hold 6% to 7% of the sample.

Enrolling through a virtual design, the prospective study's participants ranged in age from roughly 18 to 89 years and lived across roughly 23 United States geographic areas. To assign participants to cohorts, the prospective study relied on clinical history that participants themselves reported in a screening survey and a study questionnaire. Recovered participants in ImmuneRACE Cohort 3 were defined by two consecutive negative NP/OP PCR tests, clearance by a healthcare professional, or resolution of symptoms. In the prospective study, mobile phlebotomists collected whole blood, serum and a nasopharyngeal or oropharyngeal swab from each participant. Additional blood draws and questionnaires over an approximately 2-month period could optionally be provided by prospective study participants. Before DNA extraction, blood samples from the prospective study were shipped at room temperature or frozen.

The CDR3 covers 17 residues, taking in both the cysteine and the phenylalanine. The CDR3 DNA has 51 bases and is translated from base 1. Ends trimmed: V by 1 base, J by 3 bases; bases unmatched to a gene: 7. As encoded in the germline V gene (reference sequence), CDR1 is LGHDT while CDR2 is YNNKEL. Overall study outcomes, separate from this receptor: The quantity of clinical and demographic metadata differed by source and by participant and was supplied without curation.

The rearrangement joined TRBV3-1 (or the pseudogene TRBV3-2) to TRBJ1-4, with 8 bases aligning to TRBD1. The source is a woman between 35 and 50 years old who had recovered from COVID-19. The sequenced sample was PBMCs or T cells enriched from blood (not recorded which). The sequenced DNA is TGTGCCAGCAGCCAAGGGGACAGGTTGACGGCTAATGAAAAACTGTTTTTT. The translation is CASSQGDRLTANEKLFF.